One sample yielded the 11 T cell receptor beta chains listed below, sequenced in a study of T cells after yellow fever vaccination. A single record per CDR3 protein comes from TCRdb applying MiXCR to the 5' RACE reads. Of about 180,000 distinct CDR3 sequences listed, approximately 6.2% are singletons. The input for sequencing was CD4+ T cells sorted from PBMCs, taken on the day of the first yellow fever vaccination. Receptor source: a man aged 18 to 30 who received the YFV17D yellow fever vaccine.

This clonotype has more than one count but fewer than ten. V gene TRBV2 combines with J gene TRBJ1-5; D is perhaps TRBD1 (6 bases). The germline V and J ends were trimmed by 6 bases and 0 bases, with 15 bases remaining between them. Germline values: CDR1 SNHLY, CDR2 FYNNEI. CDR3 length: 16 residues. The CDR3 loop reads CASSMDSLYSNQPQHF. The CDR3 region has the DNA TGTGCCAGCAGCATGGACAGTCTTTATAGCAATCAGCCCCAGCATTTT.

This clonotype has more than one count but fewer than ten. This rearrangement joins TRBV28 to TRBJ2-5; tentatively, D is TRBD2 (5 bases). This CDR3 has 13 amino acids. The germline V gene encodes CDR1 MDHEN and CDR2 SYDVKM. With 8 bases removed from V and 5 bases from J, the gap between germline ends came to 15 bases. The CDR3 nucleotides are TGTGCCAGCCGAGAGGGCGGGCGCGAGACCCAGTACTTC. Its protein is CASREGGRETQYF.

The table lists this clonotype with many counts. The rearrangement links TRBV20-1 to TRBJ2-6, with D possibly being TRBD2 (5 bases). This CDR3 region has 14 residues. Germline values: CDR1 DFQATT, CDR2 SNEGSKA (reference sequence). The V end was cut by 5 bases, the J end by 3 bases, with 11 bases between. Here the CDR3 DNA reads TGCAGTGCTGCCCCCGGGGTTGGGGCCAACGTCCTGACTTTC. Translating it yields CSAAPGVGANVLTF.

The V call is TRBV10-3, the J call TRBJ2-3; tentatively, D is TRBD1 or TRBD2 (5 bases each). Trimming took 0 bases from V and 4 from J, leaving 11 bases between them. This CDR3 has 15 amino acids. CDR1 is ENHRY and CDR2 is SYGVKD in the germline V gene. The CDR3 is CAISESLGESDTQYF. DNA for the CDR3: TGTGCCATCAGTGAGTCCTTAGGGGAGTCAGATACGCAGTATTTT.

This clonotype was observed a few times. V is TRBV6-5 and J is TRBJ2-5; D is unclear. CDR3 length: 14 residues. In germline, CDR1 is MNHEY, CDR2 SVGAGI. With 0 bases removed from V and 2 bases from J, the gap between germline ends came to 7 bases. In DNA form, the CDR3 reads TGTGCCAGCAGTTACTCTGTAGTACAAGAGACCCAGTACTTC. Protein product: CASSYSVVQETQYF.

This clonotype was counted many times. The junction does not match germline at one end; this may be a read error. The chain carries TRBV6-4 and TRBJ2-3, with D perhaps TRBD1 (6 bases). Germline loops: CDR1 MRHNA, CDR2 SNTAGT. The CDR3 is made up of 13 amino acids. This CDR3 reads CASRDTGTDTQYF. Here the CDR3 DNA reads TGCGCCAGCAGGGACACGGGCACAGATACGCAGTATTTT.

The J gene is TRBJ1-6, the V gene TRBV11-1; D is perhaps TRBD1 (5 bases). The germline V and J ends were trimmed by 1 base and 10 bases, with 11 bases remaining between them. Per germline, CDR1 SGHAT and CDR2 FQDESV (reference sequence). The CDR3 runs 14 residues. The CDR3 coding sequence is TGTGCCAGCAGCTTAGTGGAAGGGGAGTCACCCCTCCACTTT. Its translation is CASSLVEGESPLHF.

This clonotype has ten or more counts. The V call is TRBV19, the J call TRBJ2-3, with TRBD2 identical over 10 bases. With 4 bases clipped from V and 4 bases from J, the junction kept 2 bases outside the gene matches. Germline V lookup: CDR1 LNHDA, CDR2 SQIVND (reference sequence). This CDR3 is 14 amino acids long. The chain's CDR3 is CASSKLAGSDTQYF. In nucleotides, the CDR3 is TGTGCCAGTAGTAAACTAGCGGGGTCAGATACGCAGTATTTT. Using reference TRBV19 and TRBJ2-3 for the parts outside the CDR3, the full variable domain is DGGITQSPKYLFRKEGQNVTLSCEQNLNHDAMYWYRQDPGQGLRLIYYSQIVNDFQKGDIAEGYSVSREKKESFPLTVTSAQKNPTAFYLCASSKLAGSDTQYFGPGTRLTVL.

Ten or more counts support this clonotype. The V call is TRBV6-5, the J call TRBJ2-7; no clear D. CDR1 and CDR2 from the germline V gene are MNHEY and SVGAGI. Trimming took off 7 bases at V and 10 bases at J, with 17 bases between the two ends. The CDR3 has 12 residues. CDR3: CASTPDRLNQYF. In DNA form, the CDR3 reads TGTGCCAGCACCCCCGATCGGCTCAACCAGTACTTC.

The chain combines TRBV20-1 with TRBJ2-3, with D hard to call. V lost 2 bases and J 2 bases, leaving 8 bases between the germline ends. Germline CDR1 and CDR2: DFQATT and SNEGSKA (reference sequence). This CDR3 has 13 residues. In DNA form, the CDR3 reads TGCAGTGCTAGAATCAGATACACAGATACGCAGTATTTT. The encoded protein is CSARIRYTDTQYF.

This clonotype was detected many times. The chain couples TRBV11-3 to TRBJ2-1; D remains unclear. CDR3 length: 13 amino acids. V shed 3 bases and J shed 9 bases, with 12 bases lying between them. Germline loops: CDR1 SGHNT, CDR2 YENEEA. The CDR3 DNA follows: TGTGCCAGCAGCTTTATCCCCGAAGGTGAGCAGTTCTTC. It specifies CASSFIPEGEQFF. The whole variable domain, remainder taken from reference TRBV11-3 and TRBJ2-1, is EAGVVQSPRYKIIEKKQPVAFWCNPISGHNTLYWYLQNLGQGPELLIRYENEEAVDDSQLPKDRFSAERLKGVDSTLKIQPAELGDSAVYLCASSFIPEGEQFFGPGTRLTVL.